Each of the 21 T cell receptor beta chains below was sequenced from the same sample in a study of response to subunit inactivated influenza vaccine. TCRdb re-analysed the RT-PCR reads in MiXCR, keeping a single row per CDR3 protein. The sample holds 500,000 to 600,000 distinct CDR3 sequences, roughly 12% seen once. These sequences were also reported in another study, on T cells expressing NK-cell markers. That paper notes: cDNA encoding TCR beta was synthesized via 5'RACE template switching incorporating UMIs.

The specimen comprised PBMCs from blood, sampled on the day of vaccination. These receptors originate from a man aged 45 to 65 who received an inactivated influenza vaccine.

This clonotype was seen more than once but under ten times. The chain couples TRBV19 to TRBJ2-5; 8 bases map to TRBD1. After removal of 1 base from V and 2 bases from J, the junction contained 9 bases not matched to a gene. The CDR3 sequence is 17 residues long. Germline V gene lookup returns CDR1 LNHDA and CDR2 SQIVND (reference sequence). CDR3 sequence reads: CASSIAPGTGTQETQYF. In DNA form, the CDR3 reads TGTGCCAGTAGTATAGCTCCCGGGACAGGAACACAAGAGACCCAGTACTTC.

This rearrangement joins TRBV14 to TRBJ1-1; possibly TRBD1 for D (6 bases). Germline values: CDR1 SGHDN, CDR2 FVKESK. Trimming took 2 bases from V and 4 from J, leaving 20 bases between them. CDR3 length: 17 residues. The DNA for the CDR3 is TGTGCCAGCAGCCAAAGTAGGGGTACAGGGCTTGGCACTGAAGCTTTCTTT. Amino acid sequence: CASSQSRGTGLGTEAFF.

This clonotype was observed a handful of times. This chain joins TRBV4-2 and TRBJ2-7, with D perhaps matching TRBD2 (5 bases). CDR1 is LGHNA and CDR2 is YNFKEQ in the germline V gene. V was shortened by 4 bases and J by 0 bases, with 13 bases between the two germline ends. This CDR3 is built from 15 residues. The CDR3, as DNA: TGTGCCAGCAGCCCCGGGGATCTTAGCTCCTACGAGCAGTACTTC. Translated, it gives CASSPGDLSSYEQYF.

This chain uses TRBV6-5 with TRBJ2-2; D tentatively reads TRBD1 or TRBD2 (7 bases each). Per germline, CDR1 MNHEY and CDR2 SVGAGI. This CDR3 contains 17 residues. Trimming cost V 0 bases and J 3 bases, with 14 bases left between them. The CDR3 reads CASSYSGGGLHTGELFF. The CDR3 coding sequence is TGTGCCAGCAGTTACTCGGGAGGGGGCCTGCACACCGGGGAGCTGTTTTTT.

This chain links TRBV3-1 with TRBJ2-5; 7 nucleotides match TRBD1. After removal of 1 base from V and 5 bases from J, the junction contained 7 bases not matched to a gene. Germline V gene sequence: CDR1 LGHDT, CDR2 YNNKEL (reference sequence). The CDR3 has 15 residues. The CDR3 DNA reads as TGTGCCAGCAGCCAAGCGAGAGGGGGCGGGGAGACCCAGTACTTC. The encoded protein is CASSQARGGGETQYF.

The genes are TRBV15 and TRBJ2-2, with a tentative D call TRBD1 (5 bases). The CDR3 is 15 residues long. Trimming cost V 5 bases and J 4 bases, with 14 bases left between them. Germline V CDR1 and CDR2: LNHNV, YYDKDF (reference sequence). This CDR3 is CATSAVNRRTGELFF. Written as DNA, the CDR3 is TGTGCCACCAGCGCAGTCAACAGGCGCACCGGGGAGCTGTTTTTT.

This chain's CDR3 is CASSARTGAYEQYF. Written as DNA, the CDR3 is TGTGCCAGCAGCGCCCGGACAGGTGCCTACGAGCAGTACTTC. V is TRBV11-3 and J is TRBJ2-7; 7 positions match TRBD1. Germline values: CDR1 SGHNT, CDR2 YENEEA. This CDR3 is built from 14 residues. J gave up 2 bases and V 5 bases, and 6 bases lay outside the gene matches.

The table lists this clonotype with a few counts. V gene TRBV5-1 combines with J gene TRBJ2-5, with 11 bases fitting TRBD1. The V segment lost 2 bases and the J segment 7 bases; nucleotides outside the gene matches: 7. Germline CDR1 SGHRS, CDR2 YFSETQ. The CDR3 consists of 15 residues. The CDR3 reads CASSLRTGGDGTQYF. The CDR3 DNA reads TGCGCCAGCAGCTTAAGGACAGGGGGCGACGGGACCCAGTACTTC.

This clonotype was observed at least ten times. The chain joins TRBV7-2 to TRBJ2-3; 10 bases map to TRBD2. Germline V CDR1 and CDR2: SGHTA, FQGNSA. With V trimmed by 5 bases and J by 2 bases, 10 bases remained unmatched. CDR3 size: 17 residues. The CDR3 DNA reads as TGTGCCAGCAGCCGTAGCGGGGGGACACGATACACAGATACGCAGTATTTT. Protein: CASSRSGGTRYTDTQYF.

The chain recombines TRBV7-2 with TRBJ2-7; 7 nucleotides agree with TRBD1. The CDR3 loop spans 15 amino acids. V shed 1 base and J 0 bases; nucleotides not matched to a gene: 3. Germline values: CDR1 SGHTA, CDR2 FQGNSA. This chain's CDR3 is CASSLDQGDSYEQYF. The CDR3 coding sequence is TGTGCCAGCAGCTTAGACCAGGGGGACTCCTACGAGCAGTACTTC. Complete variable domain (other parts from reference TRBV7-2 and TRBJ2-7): GAGVSQSPSNKVTEKGKDVELRCDPISGHTALYWYRQSLGQGLEFLIYFQGNSAPDKSGLPSDRFSAERTGGSVSTLTIQRTQQEDSAVYLCASSLDQGDSYEQYFGPGTRLTVT.

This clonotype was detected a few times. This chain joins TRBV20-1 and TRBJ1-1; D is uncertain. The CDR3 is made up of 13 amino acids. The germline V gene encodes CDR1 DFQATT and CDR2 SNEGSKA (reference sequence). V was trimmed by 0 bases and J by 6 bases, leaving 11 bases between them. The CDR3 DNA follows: TGCAGTGCTAGAGATAGCGGGTTTGCTGAAGCTTTCTTT. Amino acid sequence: CSARDSGFAEAFF.

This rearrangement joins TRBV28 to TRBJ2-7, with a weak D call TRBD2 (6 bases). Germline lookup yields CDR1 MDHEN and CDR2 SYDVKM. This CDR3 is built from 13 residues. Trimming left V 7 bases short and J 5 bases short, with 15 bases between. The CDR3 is CASITGGMNEQYF. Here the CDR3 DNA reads TGTGCCAGCATTACGGGCGGGATGAACGAGCAGTACTTC.

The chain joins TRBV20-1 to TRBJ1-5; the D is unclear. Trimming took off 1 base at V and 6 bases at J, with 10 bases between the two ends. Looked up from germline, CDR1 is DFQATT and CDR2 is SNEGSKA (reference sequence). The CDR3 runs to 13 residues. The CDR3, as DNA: TGCAGTGCTAGAGTGGGGATGGGTCAGCCCCAGCATTTT. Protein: CSARVGMGQPQHF.

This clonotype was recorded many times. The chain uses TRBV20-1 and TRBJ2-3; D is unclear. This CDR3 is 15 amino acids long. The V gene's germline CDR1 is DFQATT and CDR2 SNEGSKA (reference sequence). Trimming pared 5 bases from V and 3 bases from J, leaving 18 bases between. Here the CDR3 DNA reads TGCAGTGCTGAAACCCCTCGTATTGGTACAGATACGCAGTATTTT. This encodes CSAETPRIGTDTQYF.

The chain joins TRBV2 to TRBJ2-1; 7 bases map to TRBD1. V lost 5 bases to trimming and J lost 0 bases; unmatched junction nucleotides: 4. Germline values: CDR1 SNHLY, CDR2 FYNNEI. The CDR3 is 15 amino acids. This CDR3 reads CASSIQGTSYNEQFF. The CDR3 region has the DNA TGTGCCAGCAGTATACAGGGGACCTCCTACAATGAGCAGTTCTTC.

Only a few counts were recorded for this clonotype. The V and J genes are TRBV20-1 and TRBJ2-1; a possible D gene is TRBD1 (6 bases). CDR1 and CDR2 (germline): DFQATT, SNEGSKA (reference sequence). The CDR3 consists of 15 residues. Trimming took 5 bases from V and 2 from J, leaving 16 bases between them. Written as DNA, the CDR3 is TGCAGTGCTCCAAAACAGGGAAAAGCCTACAATGAGCAGTTCTTC. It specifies CSAPKQGKAYNEQFF.

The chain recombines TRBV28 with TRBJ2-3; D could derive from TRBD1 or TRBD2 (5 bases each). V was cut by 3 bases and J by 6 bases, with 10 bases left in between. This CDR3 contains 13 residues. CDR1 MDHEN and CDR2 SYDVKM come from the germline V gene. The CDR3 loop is CASSFPGADTQYF. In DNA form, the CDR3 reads TGTGCCAGCAGTTTCCCCGGGGCCGATACGCAGTATTTT.

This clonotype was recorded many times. CDR3 region: CASSFQGPNQPQHF. In nucleotides, the CDR3 is TGTGCCAGCAGTTTTCAGGGGCCCAATCAGCCCCAGCATTTT. The chain uses TRBV12-3 or TRBV12-4 and TRBJ1-5, with TRBD1 as a possible D gene (6 bases). Trimming stripped 3 bases from V and 3 bases from J, with 9 bases between. This CDR3 has 14 residues.

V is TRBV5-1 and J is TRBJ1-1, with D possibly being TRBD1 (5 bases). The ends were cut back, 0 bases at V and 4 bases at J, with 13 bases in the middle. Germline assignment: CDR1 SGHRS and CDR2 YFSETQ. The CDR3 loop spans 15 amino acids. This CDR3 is CASSLGGGSGTEAFF. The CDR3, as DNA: TGCGCCAGCAGCTTGGGGGGGGGATCGGGCACTGAAGCTTTCTTT.

The CDR3 coding sequence is TGTGCCAGCAGCTCCCGGACAGGGGAGGACATTCAGTACTTC. Its protein product is CASSSRTGEDIQYF. The genes are TRBV9 and TRBJ2-4, with TRBD1 matching 9 bases. Trimming at V came to 4 bases and at J to 8 bases, leaving 7 bases not matched to a gene. CDR3 size: 14 residues. Germline loops: CDR1 SGDLS, CDR2 YYNGEE.

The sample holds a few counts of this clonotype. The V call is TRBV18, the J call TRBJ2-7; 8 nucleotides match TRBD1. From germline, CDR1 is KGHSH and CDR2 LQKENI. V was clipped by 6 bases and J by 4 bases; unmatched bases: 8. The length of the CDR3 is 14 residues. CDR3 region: CASSTGEKLYEQYF. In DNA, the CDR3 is TGTGCCAGCTCGACAGGGGAAAAACTTTACGAGCAGTACTTC. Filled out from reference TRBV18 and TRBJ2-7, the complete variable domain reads NAGVMQNPRHLVRRRGQEARLRCSPMKGHSHVYWYRQLPEEGLKFMVYLQKENIIDESGMPKERFSAEFPKEGPSILRIQQVVRGDSAAYFCASSTGEKLYEQYFGPGTRLTVT.